This T cell receptor (beta chain) comes out of a study of cytomegalovirus exposure and HLA in healthy donors. Study context: Inside one of the first data releases sat around 85 million unique TCRs taken from HLA-typed donors. Of 398 genotyped donors, around 84% clustered with self-reported Caucasian donors. Study observations and caveats: Researchers had no immune exposure information except CMV serostatus available. Later analysis showed TCR association rates varying by HLA locus, highest for DRB1 and lowest for HLA-C.

The CDR3 has 13 amino acids. Trimming took 6 bases from V and 6 from J; bases not matched to a gene: 9. Germline V gives CDR1 SQVTM, CDR2 ANQGSEA. Concerning this clone itself: What it binds is unknown.

The primer mix had 60 Vbeta and 13 Jbeta primers. Assay used: immunoSEQ multiplex PCR; TCRdb lists only in-frame clones, some missing. Of 90,000 to 120,000 clones in the sample, roughly 70% are singletons; the top ten hold about a tenth. The source is a man aged 40-49 years in good health and CMV-seropositive. Material: PBMCs. The chain couples TRBV29-1 to TRBJ1-2, with 8 bases matching TRBD1. CDR3 bases: TGCAGCGTCGGTGGACAGGGAGGGAATGGCTACACCTTC. It codes for CSVGGQGGNGYTF.